Below are 6 T cell receptor beta chains sequenced from a single sample in a study of cytomegalovirus exposure and HLA in healthy donors. Using immunoSEQ multiplex PCR, the repertoire was profiled, and TCRdb retains in-frame clones only, with some absent. This sample has a few hundred thousand clones, with 85% to 90% found just once. Source material: PBMCs. These receptors were obtained from a woman aged 18 to 35 in good health and CMV-seronegative.

The gene calls are TRBV18 and TRBJ2-1, with 12 bases identical to TRBD2. Trimming cost V 0 bases and J 5 bases; bases outside gene matches: 5. Looked up from germline, CDR1 is KGHSH and CDR2 is LQKENI. The CDR3 has 17 amino acids. CDR3 sequence (DNA): TGTGCCAGCTCACCACCGGAGCGACTAGCGGGAGACAATGAGCAGTTCTTC. This encodes CASSPPERLAGDNEQFF. Variable domain in full (rest from reference TRBV18 and TRBJ2-1): NAGVMQNPRHLVRRRGQEARLRCSPMKGHSHVYWYRQLPEEGLKFMVYLQKENIIDESGMPKERFSAEFPKEGPSILRIQQVVRGDSAAYFCASSPPERLAGDNEQFFGPGTRLTVL.

The genes are TRBV6-1 and TRBJ1-1; D gene ambiguous. Germline loops: CDR1 MNHNS, CDR2 SASEGT. The CDR3 is 14 amino acids. V lost 7 bases, J lost 6 bases, and 18 bases lay in between. For the CDR3, the DNA is TGTGCCAGCACAGATTTACCGGGTCTTTCTGAAGCTTTCTTT. This gives the protein CASTDLPGLSEAFF.

The gene calls are TRBV7-2 and TRBJ2-7, with TRBD1 as a possible D gene (6 bases). V was shortened by 2 bases and J by 4 bases, with 12 bases between the two germline ends. Germline CDR1 SGHTA, CDR2 FQGNSA. The CDR3 contains 14 residues. CDR3 nucleotide sequence: TGTGCCAGCAGCTTAAGCAGGGGCGGGTACGAGCAGTACTTC. As protein: CASSLSRGGYEQYF.

The chain employs TRBV28 and TRBJ1-5, with TRBD1 matching over 8 bases. This CDR3 is 15 amino acids long. CDR1 is MDHEN and CDR2 is SYDVKM in the germline V gene. Trimming cost V 8 bases and J 5 bases; bases outside gene matches: 11. CDR3 in DNA: TGTGCCAGCGGAACAGTTATGGGACAGGATCAGCCCCAGCATTTT. Translation: CASGTVMGQDQPQHF. Based on the CDR3 plus reference TRBV28 and TRBJ1-5, the full variable domain is DVKVTQSSRYLVKRTGEKVFLECVQDMDHENMFWYRQDPGLGLRLIYFSYDVKMKEKGDIPEGYSVSREKKERFSLILESASTNQTSMYLCASGTVMGQDQPQHFGDGTRLSIL.

Comments on this clone: Other DNA variants within this sample encode the same CDR3. The V and J genes are TRBV28 and TRBJ2-7; D gene unclear. This CDR3 spans 11 amino acids. CDR1 is MDHEN and CDR2 is SYDVKM in the germline V gene. Trimming removed 2 bases from V and 6 bases from J, with 5 bases in between. CDR3 nucleotide sequence: TGTGCCAGCAGTTTAGGGCGCGAGCAGTACTTC. It is translated as CASSLGREQYF.

The chain links TRBV5-3 to TRBJ2-7; weak D call: TRBD2 (6 bases). TRBV5-3 is an ORF; its function is uncertain. V lost 2 bases and J 5 bases, leaving 17 bases between the germline ends. The CDR3 contains 15 residues. As DNA, the CDR3 is TGTGCCAGAAGCTTCCAGAGTGGGACGGGGGACGAGCAGTACTTC. Residues: CARSFQSGTGDEQYF.